This T cell receptor (beta chain) was documented in a study of cytotoxic CD8 clonotypes in ibrutinib-treated CLL. The CDR3 is made up of 14 amino acids. Per germline, CDR1 MGHRA and CDR2 YSYEKL. Trimming cost V 5 bases and J 4 bases, with 14 bases left between them. Data came from immunoSEQ multiplex PCR; TCRdb stores just in-frame clones and leaves some out. The profile shows some 70,000 clones, 68% of them singletons. The sample holds one count of this clone. The starting material was PBMCs, obtained after 12 months of ibrutinib treatment. The source of this sequence is a human donor with chronic lymphocytic leukemia. The chain uses TRBV4-1 and TRBJ1-1; D unresolved. In nucleotides, the CDR3 is TGCGCCAGCAGCTCCTTTGGGTTGAGCACTGAAGCTTTCTTT. This codes for CASSSFGLSTEAFF.